This T cell receptor (beta chain) was recovered during a study of blood T cell repertoires in COVID-19. About the study: Samples representing acute and convalescent COVID-19 were sourced from the United States, Italy and Spain. T cells, B-cell-depleted T cells, or PBMCs supplied cDNA or gDNA.

In the study's own analysis: Counts of nucleated cells, estimated from reference gene primer amplification, were obtained. The assay was immunoSEQ multiplex PCR, and TCRdb's table has in-frame clones only and misses some. V and J calls and clone size follow that table, whereas D and trimming were derived from the DNA. The sample has 95,000 to 110,000 clones, around four fifths seen once. The CDR3 has 15 amino acids. CDR1 and CDR2 from the germline V gene are KGHSH and LQKENI. With V trimmed by 6 bases and J by 2 bases, 4 bases remained unmatched. The sequencing input was peripheral blood. This clonotype was obtained from a human donor in a cohort sampled during active COVID-19. The gene calls are TRBV18 and TRBJ2-1; 10 nucleotides match TRBD1. The CDR3 spells CASSRDRGTYNEQFF. In DNA form, the CDR3 reads TGTGCCAGCTCCCGGGACAGGGGCACCTACAATGAGCAGTTCTTC.